This T cell receptor (beta chain) was obtained from a study of blood T cell repertoires in COVID-19. Across the whole study: The United States, Italy and Spain supplied acute and convalescent COVID-19 samples. T cells, B-cell-depleted T cells, or PBMCs provided the cDNA or gDNA that served as material.

Patients in Seattle were enrolled during active infection, then followed longitudinally. This CDR3 region has 12 residues. V was clipped by 6 bases and J by 11 bases; unmatched bases: 8. In the authors' methods: It was from reference gene primer amplification that nucleated cell counts were estimated. Data came from immunoSEQ multiplex PCR; TCRdb stores just in-frame clones and leaves some out. V, J and clone size were drawn from that table, and D and trimming were deduced from the DNA. The repertoire holds approximately 10,000 clones, with 71% as singletons. This TCR came from a man in his 60s with COVID-19, enrolled during active disease. Sequenced input: peripheral blood. The J gene is TRBJ2-3, the V gene TRBV12-3 or TRBV12-4; 7 bases match TRBD2. The CDR3 loop reads CASSKGPGGQYF. CDR3 DNA: TGTGCCAGCAGCAAGGGTCCGGGGGGGCAGTATTTT.